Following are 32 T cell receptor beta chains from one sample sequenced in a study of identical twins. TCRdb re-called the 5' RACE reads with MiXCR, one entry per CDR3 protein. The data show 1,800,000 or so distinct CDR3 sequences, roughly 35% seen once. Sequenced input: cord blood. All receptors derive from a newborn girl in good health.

CDR3 protein: CSARRRSSYNEQFF. The CDR3 DNA follows: TGCAGTGCCCGCCGGAGAAGCTCCTACAATGAGCAGTTCTTC. The V and J genes are TRBV20-1 and TRBJ2-1, with unresolved D. CDR3 length equals 14 residues. The V end lost 6 bases, the J end lost 0 bases, and 12 bases lay between the germline ends. Germline V gene sequence: CDR1 DFQATT, CDR2 SNEGSKA (reference sequence).

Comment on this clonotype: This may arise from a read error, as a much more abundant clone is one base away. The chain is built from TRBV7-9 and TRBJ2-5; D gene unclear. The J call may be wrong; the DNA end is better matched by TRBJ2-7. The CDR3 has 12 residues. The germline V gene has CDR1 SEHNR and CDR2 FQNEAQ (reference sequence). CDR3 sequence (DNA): TGTGCCGGCAGCTTATGGGAATACGAGCAGTACTTC. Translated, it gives CAGSLWEYEQYF.

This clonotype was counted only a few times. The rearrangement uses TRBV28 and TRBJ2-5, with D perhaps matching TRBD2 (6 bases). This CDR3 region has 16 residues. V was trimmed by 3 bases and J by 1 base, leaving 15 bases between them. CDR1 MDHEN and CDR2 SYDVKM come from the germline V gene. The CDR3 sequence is CASSFPGLWAQETQYF. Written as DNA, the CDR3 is TGTGCCAGCAGTTTCCCTGGACTATGGGCCCAAGAGACCCAGTACTTC.

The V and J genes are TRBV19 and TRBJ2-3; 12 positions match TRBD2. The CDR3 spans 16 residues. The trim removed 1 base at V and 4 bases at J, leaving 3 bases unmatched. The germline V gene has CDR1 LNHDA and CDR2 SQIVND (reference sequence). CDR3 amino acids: CASSIGLAGGPDTQYF. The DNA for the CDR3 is TGTGCCAGTAGTATAGGTCTAGCGGGGGGGCCAGATACGCAGTATTTT.

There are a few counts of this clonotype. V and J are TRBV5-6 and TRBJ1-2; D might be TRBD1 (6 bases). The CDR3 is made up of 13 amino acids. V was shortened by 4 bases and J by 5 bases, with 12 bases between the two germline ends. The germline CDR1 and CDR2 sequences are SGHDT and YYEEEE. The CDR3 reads CASSHREWYGYTF. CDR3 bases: TGTGCCAGCAGCCACAGGGAGTGGTATGGCTACACCTTC.

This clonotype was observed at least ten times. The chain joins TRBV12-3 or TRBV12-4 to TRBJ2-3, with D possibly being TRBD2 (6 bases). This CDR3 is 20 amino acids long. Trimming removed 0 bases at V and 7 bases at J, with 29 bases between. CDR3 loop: CASSLALRAVASARGNTQYF. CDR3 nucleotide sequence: TGTGCCAGCAGTTTAGCGCTTCGTGCGGTCGCTAGCGCCCGTGGGAATACGCAGTATTTT.

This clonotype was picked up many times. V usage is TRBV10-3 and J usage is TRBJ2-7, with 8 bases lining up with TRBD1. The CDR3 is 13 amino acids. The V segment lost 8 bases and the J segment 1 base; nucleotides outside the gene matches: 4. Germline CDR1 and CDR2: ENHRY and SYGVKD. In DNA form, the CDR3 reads TGTGCCATCTCAGGACAGGGTTCCTACGAGCAGTACTTC. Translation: CAISGQGSYEQYF.

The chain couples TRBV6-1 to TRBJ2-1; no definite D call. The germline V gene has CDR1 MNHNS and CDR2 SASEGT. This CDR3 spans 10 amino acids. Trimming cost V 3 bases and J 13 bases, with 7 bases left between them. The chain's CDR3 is CASSDRGQFF. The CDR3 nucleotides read TGTGCCAGCAGTGATCGCGGCCAGTTCTTC.

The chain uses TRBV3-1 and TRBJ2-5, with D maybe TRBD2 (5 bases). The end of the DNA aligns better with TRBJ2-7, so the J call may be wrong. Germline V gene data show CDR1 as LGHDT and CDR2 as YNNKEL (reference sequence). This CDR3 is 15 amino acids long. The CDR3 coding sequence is TGTGCCAGCAGCCAAGTGAGGGCTAGATCGGGCGAGCAGTACTTC. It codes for CASSQVRARSGEQYF.

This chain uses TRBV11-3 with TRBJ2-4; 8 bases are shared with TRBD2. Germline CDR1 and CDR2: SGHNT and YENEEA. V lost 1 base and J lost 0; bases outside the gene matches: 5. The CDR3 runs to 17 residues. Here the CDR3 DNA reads TGTGCCAGCAGCTTAGGTGACGGGAGGGAAGCCAAAAACATTCAGTACTTC. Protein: CASSLGDGREAKNIQYF. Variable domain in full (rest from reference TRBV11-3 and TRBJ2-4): EAGVVQSPRYKIIEKKQPVAFWCNPISGHNTLYWYLQNLGQGPELLIRYENEEAVDDSQLPKDRFSAERLKGVDSTLKIQPAELGDSAVYLCASSLGDGREAKNIQYFGAGTRLSVL.

The CDR3 reads CSARFGLVENEQYF. The CDR3, as DNA: TGCAGTGCTAGGTTCGGACTAGTCGAGAATGAGCAGTACTTC. This chain links TRBV20-1 with TRBJ2-5; 7 positions agree with TRBD2. V gave up 3 bases and J gave up 11 bases; unmatched junction bases: 15. Per the germline V gene, CDR1 is DFQATT and CDR2 is SNEGSKA (reference sequence). This CDR3 spans 14 amino acids.

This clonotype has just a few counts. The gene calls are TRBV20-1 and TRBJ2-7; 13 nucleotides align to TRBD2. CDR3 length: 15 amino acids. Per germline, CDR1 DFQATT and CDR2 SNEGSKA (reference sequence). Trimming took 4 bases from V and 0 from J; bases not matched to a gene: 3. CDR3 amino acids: CSAMGLAGSSYEQYF. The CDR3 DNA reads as TGCAGTGCTATGGGACTAGCGGGATCCTCCTACGAGCAGTACTTC.

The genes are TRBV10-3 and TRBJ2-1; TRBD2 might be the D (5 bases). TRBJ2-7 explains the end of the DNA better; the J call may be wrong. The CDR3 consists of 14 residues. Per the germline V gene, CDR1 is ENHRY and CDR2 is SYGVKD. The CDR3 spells CAISAGFSYNEQYF. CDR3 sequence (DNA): TGTGCCATCAGTGCGGGGTTCTCCTACAATGAGCAGTACTTC.

CDR3 nucleotide sequence: TGCGCCAGCAGCAATCGACCCTACAATGAGCAGTACTTC. Its protein product is CASSNRPYNEQYF. The V call is TRBV5-1, the J call TRBJ2-1; no clear D gene. With the DNA end fitting TRBJ2-7 better, the J assignment may be wrong. CDR3 size: 13 residues. Per the germline V gene, CDR1 is SGHRS and CDR2 is YFSETQ.

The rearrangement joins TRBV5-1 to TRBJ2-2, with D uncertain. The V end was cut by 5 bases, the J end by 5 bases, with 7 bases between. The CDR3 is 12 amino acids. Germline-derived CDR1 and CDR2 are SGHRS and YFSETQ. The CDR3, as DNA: TGCGCCAGCAGAAATGATACCGGGGAGCTGTTTTTT. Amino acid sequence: CASRNDTGELFF.

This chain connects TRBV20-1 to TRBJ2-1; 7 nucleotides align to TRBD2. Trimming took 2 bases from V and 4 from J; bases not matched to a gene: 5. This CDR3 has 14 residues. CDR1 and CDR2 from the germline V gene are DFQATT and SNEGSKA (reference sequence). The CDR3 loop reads CSARSSGEYNEQFF. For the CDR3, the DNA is TGCAGTGCTAGATCGAGCGGGGAGTACAATGAGCAGTTCTTC.

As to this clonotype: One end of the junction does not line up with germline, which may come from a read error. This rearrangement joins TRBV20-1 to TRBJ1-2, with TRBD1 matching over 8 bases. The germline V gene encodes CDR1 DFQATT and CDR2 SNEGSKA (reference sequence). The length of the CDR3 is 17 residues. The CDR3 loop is CNALALRTGTPNYGYTF. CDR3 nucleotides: TGCAATGCTCTCGCGCTTCGGACAGGGACCCCTAACTATGGCTACACCTTC.

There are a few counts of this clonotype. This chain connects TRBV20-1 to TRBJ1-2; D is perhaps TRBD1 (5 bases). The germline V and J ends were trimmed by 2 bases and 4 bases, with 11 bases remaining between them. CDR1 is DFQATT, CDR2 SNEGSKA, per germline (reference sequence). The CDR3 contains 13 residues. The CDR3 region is CSARHGTGYGYTF. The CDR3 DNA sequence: TGCAGTGCTAGACACGGGACCGGCTATGGCTACACCTTC.

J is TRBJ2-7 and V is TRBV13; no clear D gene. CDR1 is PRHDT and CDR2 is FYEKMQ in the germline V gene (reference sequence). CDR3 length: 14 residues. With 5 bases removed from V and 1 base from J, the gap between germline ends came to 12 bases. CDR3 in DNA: TGTGCCAGCAGCCGACGACTGGAGTCCTACGAGCAGTACTTC. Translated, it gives CASSRRLESYEQYF.

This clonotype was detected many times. CDR3 DNA: TGTGCCAGCAGCGTAGACAATTCACCCCTCCACTTT. Amino acid sequence: CASSVDNSPLHF. The V gene is TRBV9, the J gene TRBJ1-6; no clear D gene. V lost 0 bases to trimming and J lost 7 bases, with 2 bases between them. The CDR3 extends over 12 amino acids. Germline values: CDR1 SGDLS, CDR2 YYNGEE.

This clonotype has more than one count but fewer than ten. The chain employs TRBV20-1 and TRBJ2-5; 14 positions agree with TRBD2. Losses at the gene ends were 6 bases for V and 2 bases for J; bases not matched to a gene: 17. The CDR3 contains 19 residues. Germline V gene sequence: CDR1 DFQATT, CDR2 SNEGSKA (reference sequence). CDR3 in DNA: TGCAGTGCCCCCAGACTAGCGGGGGGGCCGCGGCTCAAACAAGAGACCCAGTACTTC. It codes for CSAPRLAGGPRLKQETQYF.

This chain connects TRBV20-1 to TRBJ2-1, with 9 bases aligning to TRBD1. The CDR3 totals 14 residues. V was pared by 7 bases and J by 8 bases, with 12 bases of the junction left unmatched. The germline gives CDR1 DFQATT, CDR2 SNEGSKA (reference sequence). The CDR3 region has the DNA TGCAGTGGCCCAACCGGGACAGGGTCCCATGAGCAGTTCTTC. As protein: CSGPTGTGSHEQFF.

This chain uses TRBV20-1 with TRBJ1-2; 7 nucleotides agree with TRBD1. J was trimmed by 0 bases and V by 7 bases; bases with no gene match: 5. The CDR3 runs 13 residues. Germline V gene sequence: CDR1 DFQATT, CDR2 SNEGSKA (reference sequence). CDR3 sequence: CSGPQGSNYGYTF. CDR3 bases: TGCAGTGGGCCACAGGGGTCTAACTATGGCTACACCTTC.

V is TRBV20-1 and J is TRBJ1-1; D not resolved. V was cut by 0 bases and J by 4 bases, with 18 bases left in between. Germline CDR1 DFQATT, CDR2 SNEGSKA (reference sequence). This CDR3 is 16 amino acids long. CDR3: CSARDLRTVESTEAFF. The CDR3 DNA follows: TGCAGTGCTAGAGACCTCCGGACGGTCGAGAGCACTGAAGCTTTCTTT.

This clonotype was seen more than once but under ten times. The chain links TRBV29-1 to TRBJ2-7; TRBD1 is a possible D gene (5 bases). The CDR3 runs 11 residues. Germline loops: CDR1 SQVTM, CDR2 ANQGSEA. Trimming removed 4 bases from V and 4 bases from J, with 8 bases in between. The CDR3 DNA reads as TGCAGCGTTGGGCGACAGTACGAGCAGTACTTC. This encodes CSVGRQYEQYF.

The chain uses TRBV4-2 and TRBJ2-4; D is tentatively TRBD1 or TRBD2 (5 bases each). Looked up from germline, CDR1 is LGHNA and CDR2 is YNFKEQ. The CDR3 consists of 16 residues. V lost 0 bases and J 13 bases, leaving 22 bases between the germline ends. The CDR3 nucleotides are TGTGCCAGCAGCCAAGAAAGGGACCCGCAGGTTAGGGAGCAGTACTTC. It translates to CASSQERDPQVREQYF.

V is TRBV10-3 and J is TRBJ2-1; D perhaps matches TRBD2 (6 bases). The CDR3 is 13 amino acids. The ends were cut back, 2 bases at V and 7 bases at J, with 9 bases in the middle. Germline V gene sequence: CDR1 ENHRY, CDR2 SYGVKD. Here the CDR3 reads CAISEGGGNEQFF. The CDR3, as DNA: TGTGCCATCAGTGAGGGTGGAGGGAATGAGCAGTTCTTC.

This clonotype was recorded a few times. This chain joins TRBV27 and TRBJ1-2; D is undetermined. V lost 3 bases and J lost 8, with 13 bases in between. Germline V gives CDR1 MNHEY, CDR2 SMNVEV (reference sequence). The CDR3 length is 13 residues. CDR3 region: CASSFSRSGGYTF. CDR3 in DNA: TGTGCCAGCAGTTTCTCCAGGTCAGGAGGCTACACCTTC.

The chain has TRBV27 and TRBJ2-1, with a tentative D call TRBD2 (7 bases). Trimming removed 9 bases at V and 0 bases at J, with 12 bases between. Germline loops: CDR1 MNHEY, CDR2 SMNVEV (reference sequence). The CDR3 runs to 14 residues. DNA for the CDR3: TGTGCCAGTGAGGGGGGGCCCTCCTACAATGAGCAGTTCTTC. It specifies CASEGGPSYNEQFF.

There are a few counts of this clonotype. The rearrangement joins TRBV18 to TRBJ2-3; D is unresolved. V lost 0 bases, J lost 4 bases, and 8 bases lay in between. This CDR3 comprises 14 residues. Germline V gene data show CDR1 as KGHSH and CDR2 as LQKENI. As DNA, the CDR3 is TGTGCCAGCTCACCACCGACCGTCGCAGATACGCAGTATTTT. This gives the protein CASSPPTVADTQYF. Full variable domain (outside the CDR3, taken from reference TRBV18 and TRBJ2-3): NAGVMQNPRHLVRRRGQEARLRCSPMKGHSHVYWYRQLPEEGLKFMVYLQKENIIDESGMPKERFSAEFPKEGPSILRIQQVVRGDSAAYFCASSPPTVADTQYFGPGTRLTVL.

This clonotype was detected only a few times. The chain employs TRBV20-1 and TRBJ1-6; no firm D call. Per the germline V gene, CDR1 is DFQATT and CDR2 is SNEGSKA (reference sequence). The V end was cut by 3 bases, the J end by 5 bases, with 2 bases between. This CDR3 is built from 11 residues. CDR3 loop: CSARNNSPLHF. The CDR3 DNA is TGCAGTGCTAGGAATAATTCACCCCTCCACTTT.

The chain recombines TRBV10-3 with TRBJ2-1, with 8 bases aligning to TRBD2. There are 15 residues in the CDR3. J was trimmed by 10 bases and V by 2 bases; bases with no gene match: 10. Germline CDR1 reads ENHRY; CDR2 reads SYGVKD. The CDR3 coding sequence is TGTGCCATCAGTGAGGAGGGACTAGGTTCCTACGAGCAGTTCTTC. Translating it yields CAISEEGLGSYEQFF.